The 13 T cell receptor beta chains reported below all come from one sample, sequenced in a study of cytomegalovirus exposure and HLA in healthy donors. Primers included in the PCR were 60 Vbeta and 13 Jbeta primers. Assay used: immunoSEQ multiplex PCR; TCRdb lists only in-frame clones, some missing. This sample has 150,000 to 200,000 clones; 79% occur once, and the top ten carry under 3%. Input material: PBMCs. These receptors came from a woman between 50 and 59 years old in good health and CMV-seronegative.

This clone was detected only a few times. The CDR3 loop reads CASSPYDRASSYNSPLHF. The CDR3 nucleotides read TGCGCCAGCAGTCCCTATGACAGGGCAAGCTCCTATAATTCACCCCTCCACTTT. The chain is built from TRBV10-2 and TRBJ1-6, with 7 bases aligning to TRBD1. Germline V lookup: CDR1 WSHSY, CDR2 SAAADI. V trimming: 5 bases; J trimming: 0 bases; junction bases outside the gene matches: 10. This CDR3 is 18 amino acids long.

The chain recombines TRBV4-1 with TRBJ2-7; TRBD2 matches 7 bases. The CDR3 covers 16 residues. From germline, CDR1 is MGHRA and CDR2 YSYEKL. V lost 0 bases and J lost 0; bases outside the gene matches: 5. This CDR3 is CASSQDRGGVSYEQYF. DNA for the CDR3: TGCGCCAGCAGCCAAGATCGCGGGGGAGTCTCCTACGAGCAGTACTTC.

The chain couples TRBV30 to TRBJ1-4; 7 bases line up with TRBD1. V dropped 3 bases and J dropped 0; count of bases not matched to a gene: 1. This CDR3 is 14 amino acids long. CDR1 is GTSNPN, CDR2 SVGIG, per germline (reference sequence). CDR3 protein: CAWSGTATNEKLFF. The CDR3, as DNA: TGTGCCTGGAGCGGGACAGCAACTAATGAAAAACTGTTTTTT.

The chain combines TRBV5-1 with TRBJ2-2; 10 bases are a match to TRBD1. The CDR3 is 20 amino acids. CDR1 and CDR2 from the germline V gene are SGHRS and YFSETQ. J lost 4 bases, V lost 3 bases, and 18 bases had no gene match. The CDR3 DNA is TGCGCCAGCAGCTCTTTGACAGGGGGCGCGAGGGATGGGTCCACCGGGGAGCTGTTTTTT. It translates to CASSSLTGGARDGSTGELFF.

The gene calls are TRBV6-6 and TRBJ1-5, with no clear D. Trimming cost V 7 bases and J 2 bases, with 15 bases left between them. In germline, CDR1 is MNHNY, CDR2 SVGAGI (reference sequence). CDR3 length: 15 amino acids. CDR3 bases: TGTGCCAGCACCAAACGGGGTACGGGCAATCAGCCCCAGCATTTT. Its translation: CASTKRGTGNQPQHF.

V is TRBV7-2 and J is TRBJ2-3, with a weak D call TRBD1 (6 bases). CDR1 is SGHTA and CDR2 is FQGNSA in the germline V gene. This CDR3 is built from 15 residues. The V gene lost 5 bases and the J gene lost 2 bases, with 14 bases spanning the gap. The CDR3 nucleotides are TGTGCCAGCAGCAACGACAGGCGAAACACAGATACGCAGTATTTT. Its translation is CASSNDRRNTDTQYF.

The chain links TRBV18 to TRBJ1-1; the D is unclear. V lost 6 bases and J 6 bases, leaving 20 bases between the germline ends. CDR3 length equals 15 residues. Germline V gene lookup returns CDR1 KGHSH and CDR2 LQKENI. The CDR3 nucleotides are TGTGCCAGCTCCCCTTTGGCGGCCGGTTGGTCTGAAGCTTTCTTT. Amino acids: CASSPLAAGWSEAFF.

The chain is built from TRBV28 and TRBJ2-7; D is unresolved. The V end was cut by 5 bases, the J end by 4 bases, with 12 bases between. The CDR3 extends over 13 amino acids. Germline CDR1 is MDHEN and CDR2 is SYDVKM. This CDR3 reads CASSNPLRYEQYF. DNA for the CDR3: TGTGCCAGCAGTAACCCCCTGCGGTACGAGCAGTACTTC.

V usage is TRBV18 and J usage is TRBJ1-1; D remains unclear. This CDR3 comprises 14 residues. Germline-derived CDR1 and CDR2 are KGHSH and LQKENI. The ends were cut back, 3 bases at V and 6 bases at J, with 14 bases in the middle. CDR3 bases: TGTGCCAGCTCACCCCGAGGAGGGATCGCTGAAGCTTTCTTT. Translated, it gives CASSPRGGIAEAFF. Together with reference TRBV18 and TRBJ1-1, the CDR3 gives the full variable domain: NAGVMQNPRHLVRRRGQEARLRCSPMKGHSHVYWYRQLPEEGLKFMVYLQKENIIDESGMPKERFSAEFPKEGPSILRIQQVVRGDSAAYFCASSPRGGIAEAFFGQGTRLTVV.

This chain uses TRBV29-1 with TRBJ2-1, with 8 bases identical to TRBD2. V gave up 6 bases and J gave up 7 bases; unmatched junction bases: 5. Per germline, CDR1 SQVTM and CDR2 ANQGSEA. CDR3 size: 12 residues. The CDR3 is CSVAGAGNEQFF. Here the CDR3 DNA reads TGCAGCGTAGCGGGGGCGGGGAATGAGCAGTTCTTC.

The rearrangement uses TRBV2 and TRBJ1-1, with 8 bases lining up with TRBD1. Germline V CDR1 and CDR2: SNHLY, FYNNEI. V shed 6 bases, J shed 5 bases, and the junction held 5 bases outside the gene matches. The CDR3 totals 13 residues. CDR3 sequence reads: CASRKDRGTEAFF. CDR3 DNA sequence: TGTGCCAGCAGGAAAGACAGGGGTACTGAAGCTTTCTTT.

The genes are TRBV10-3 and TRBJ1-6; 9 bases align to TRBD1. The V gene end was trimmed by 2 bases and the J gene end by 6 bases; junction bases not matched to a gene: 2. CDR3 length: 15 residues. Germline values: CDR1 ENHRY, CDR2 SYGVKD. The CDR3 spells CAISEPTGGNSPLHF. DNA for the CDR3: TGTGCCATCAGTGAGCCGACAGGGGGTAATTCACCCCTCCACTTT.

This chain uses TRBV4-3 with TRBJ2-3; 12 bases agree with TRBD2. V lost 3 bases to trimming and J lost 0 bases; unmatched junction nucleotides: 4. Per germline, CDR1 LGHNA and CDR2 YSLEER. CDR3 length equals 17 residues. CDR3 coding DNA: TGCGCCAGCAGCCATGGAGGACTAGCGGGGAGCACAGATACGCAGTATTTT. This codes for CASSHGGLAGSTDTQYF.